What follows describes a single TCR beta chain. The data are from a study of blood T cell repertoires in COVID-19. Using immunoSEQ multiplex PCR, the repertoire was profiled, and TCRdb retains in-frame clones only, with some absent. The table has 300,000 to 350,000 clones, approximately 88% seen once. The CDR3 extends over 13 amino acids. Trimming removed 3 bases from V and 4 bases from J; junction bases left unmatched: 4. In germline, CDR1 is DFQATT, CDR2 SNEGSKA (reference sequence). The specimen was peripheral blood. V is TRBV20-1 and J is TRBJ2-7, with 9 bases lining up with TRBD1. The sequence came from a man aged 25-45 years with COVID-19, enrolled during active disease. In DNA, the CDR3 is TGCAGTGCTAGTGGGACAGGGCTATACGAGCAGTACTTC. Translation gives CSASGTGLYEQYF.